The rows below give T cell receptor beta chains drawn from one sample of a study of circulating tumor DNA in untreated peripheral T-cell lymphoma. Repertoires were generated with immunoSEQ multiplex PCR, while TCRdb's copy carries only in-frame clones and drops some. Here the sample spans about 10,000 clones, around four fifths being singletons. The sample was tumor tissue. The origin of the receptors is a human donor with peripheral T-cell lymphoma. Both conserved end residues are part of each CDR3. Each record gives: clone size, D gene, V gene, J gene, CDR3 protein, CDR3 DNA. The D gene is left open where the match is weak. Clone sizes are given selectively: once, few, many, or a class where the clone is expanded.

size: .; D: TRBD2; V: TRBV6-8; J: TRBJ2-1; CDR3: CASSASGGPYNEQFF; DNA: TGTGCCAGCAGTGCTAGCGGGGGTCCCTACAATGAGCAGTTCTTC
size: .; D: .; V: TRBV10-3; J: TRBJ1-2; CDR3: CAISELSDGYTF; DNA: TGTGCCATCAGTGAGCTATCGGACGGCTACACCTTC
size: .; D: TRBD1; V: TRBV4-1; J: TRBJ1-4; CDR3: CASSPGQGFGKLFF; DNA: TGCGCCAGCAGCCCGGGACAGGGGTTCGGGAAACTGTTTTTT
size: .; D: .; V: TRBV19; J: TRBJ1-5; CDR3: CASSGRGFRNQPQHF; DNA: TGTGCCAGTAGTGGACGCGGGTTTCGGAATCAGCCCCAGCATTTT
size: .; D: TRBD2; V: TRBV19; J: TRBJ2-1; CDR3: CASTLRLAGFRSYNEQFF; DNA: TGTGCCAGTACTCTGAGACTAGCGGGGTTCCGCTCCTACAATGAGCAGTTCTTC
size: .; D: TRBD1; V: TRBV19; J: TRBJ1-1; CDR3: CASSNRDRDEAFF; DNA: TGTGCCAGTAGTAACCGGGACAGAGATGAAGCTTTCTTT
size: .; D: .; V: TRBV9; J: TRBJ2-7; CDR3: CASSEDYSYEQYF; DNA: TGTGCCAGCAGCGAGGACTACTCCTACGAGCAGTACTTC
size: once; D: .; V: TRBV25-1; J: TRBJ1-5; CDR3: CASSGGWEQPQHF; DNA: TGTGCCAGCAGTGGGGGGTGGGAGCAGCCCCAGCATTTT
size: .; D: TRBD1; V: TRBV19; J: TRBJ1-2; CDR3: CASIGRGRFNSGYTF; DNA: TGTGCCAGTATTGGCAGGGGGAGATTTAATTCTGGCTACACCTTC
size: .; D: TRBD1; V: TRBV15; J: TRBJ2-6; CDR3: CATSGTGYFGANVLTF; DNA: TGTGCCACCAGCGGGACAGGGTACTTTGGGGCCAACGTCCTGACTTTC
size: .; D: .; V: TRBV30; J: TRBJ1-2; CDR3: CAWSVGARYGYTF; DNA: TGTGCCTGGAGTGTGGGAGCGAGATATGGCTACACCTTC
size: .; D: .; V: TRBV28; J: TRBJ1-5; CDR3: CASSLGVGVGNQPQHF; DNA: TGTGCCAGCAGTTTGGGCGTGGGGGTTGGCAATCAGCCCCAGCATTTT
size: .; D: .; V: TRBV19; J: TRBJ2-7; CDR3: CASSSRAEYEQYF; DNA: TGTGCCAGTAGCTCCAGGGCGGAGTACGAGCAGTACTTC
size: .; D: .; V: TRBV19; J: TRBJ1-6; CDR3: CASSISGNSPLHF; DNA: TGTGCCAGTAGTATCTCGGGAAATTCACCCCTCCACTTT
size: .; D: .; V: TRBV6-8; J: TRBJ2-2; CDR3: CASRELNTGELFF; DNA: TGTGCCAGCAGGGAATTGAACACCGGGGAGCTGTTTTTT
size: .; D: .; V: TRBV5-1; J: TRBJ2-6; CDR3: CASSFRDSGANVLTF; DNA: TGCGCCAGCAGCTTCAGGGACTCTGGGGCCAACGTCCTGACTTTC
size: .; D: .; V: TRBV15; J: TRBJ2-3; CDR3: CATSLSGVSTDTQYF; DNA: TGTGCCACCTCCCTCAGTGGGGTTAGCACAGATACGCAGTATTTT
size: .; D: TRBD1; V: TRBV19; J: TRBJ1-2; CDR3: CASSVQGHYGYTF; DNA: TGTGCCAGTAGTGTACAGGGGCACTATGGCTACACCTTC
size: .; D: TRBD1; V: TRBV19; J: TRBJ2-6; CDR3: CASSIGPMDGRGSGANVLTF; DNA: TGTGCCAGTAGTATTGGGCCGATGGACGGCAGGGGGTCAGGGGCCAACGTCCTGACTTTC
size: .; D: .; V: TRBV11-3; J: TRBJ2-3; CDR3: CASSLLGTSTDTQYF; DNA: TGTGCCAGCAGCTTACTGGGAACTAGCACCGATACGCAGTATTTT
size: .; D: TRBD2; V: TRBV11-1; J: TRBJ2-7; CDR3: CASSLERGPPYEQYF; DNA: TGTGCCAGCAGCTTAGAGCGGGGGCCCCCCTACGAGCAGTACTTC
size: .; D: .; V: TRBV6-8; J: TRBJ1-2; CDR3: CASAKGDIYGYTF; DNA: TGTGCCAGCGCAAAAGGGGATATCTATGGCTACACCTTC
size: .; D: .; V: TRBV2; J: TRBJ1-3; CDR3: CASSEQGKRGTGNTIYF; DNA: TGTGCCAGCAGTGAACAGGGAAAACGAGGGACTGGAAACACCATATATTTT
size: .; D: TRBD2; V: TRBV6-8; J: TRBJ2-2; CDR3: CASSRLAGVHRELFF; DNA: TGTGCCAGCTCCCGACTAGCGGGGGTCCACCGGGAGCTGTTTTTT
size: .; D: .; V: TRBV14; J: TRBJ2-6; CDR3: CASSPGRATGANVLTF; DNA: TGTGCCAGCAGCCCTGGCAGGGCGACTGGGGCCAACGTCCTGACTTTC
size: .; D: .; V: TRBV28; J: TRBJ2-2; CDR3: CAAQFRYTGELFF; DNA: TGTGCCGCCCAGTTCCGCTACACCGGGGAGCTGTTTTTT
size: .; D: .; V: TRBV18; J: TRBJ1-5; CDR3: CASSLGTYRSNQPQHF; DNA: TGTGCCAGCTCACTGGGGACTTACCGGAGCAATCAGCCCCAGCATTTT
size: .; D: .; V: TRBV11-3; J: TRBJ1-4; CDR3: CASSLWGPTNEKLFF; DNA: TGTGCCAGCAGCTTATGGGGGCCAACTAATGAAAAACTGTTTTTT
size: .; D: .; V: TRBV19; J: TRBJ1-1; CDR3: CASSILRGVGTEAFF; DNA: TGTGCCAGTAGTATACTCAGGGGTGTTGGCACTGAAGCTTTCTTT
size: .; D: .; V: TRBV1; J: TRBJ1-1; CDR3: CASSPSAGTEAFF; DNA: TGCGCCAGCAGCCCCTCCGCTGGCACTGAAGCTTTCTTT
size: .; D: .; V: TRBV6-8; J: TRBJ2-3; CDR3: CASSSLERITDTQYF; DNA: TGTGCCAGCAGTTCCCTCGAGCGGATCACAGATACGCAGTATTTT
size: .; D: .; V: TRBV4-1; J: TRBJ2-7; CDR3: CASSQAPSYEQYF; DNA: TGCGCCAGCAGCCAAGCACCTTCCTACGAGCAGTACTTC
size: .; D: .; V: TRBV9; J: TRBJ1-2; CDR3: CASRDSAWEANGYTF; DNA: TGTGCCAGCAGGGACAGCGCCTGGGAGGCTAATGGCTACACCTTC
size: .; D: .; V: TRBV30; J: TRBJ1-4; CDR3: CAWSHVGTYRSATNEKLFF; DNA: TGTGCCTGGAGTCACGTGGGGACATACCGTTCCGCAACTAATGAAAAACTGTTTTTT
size: .; D: TRBD1; V: TRBV19; J: TRBJ2-1; CDR3: CASSMGQYPGGDEQFF; DNA: TGTGCCAGTAGTATGGGACAGTATCCTGGGGGCGATGAGCAGTTCTTC
size: .; D: .; V: TRBV5-1; J: TRBJ2-3; CDR3: CASSTLQSTDTQYF; DNA: TGCGCCAGCAGCACCCTACAAAGCACAGATACGCAGTATTTT
size: .; D: .; V: TRBV11-3; J: TRBJ2-1; CDR3: CASSPGTLQLFYNEQFF; DNA: TGTGCCAGCAGCCCGGGGACACTTCAACTGTTCTACAATGAGCAGTTCTTC
size: .; D: .; V: TRBV30; J: TRBJ1-6; CDR3: CAWSPTANSPLHF; DNA: TGTGCCTGGAGTCCAACCGCGAATTCACCCCTCCATTTT
size: .; D: .; V: TRBV19; J: TRBJ1-3; CDR3: CASSMGGNTIYF; DNA: TGTGCCAGTAGTATGGGGGGAAACACCATATATTTT
size: .; D: TRBD2; V: TRBV6-8; J: TRBJ2-3; CDR3: CASTRAGGALDTQYF; DNA: TGTGCCAGCACCCGGGCGGGGGGGGCCCTTGATACGCAGTATTTT
size: few; D: .; V: TRBV29-1; J: TRBJ1-1; CDR3: CSVVRVGHTEAFF; DNA: TGCAGCGTTGTTAGGGTGGGGCACACTGAAGCTTTCTTT
size: few; D: .; V: TRBV28; J: TRBJ1-5; CDR3: CASSLGSKGNQPQHF; DNA: TGTGCCAGCAGTTTGGGTAGCAAGGGCAATCAGCCCCAGCATTTT
size: few; D: .; V: TRBV11-3; J: TRBJ2-5; CDR3: CASSLAWGPREETQYF; DNA: TGTGCCAGCAGCTTGGCCTGGGGCCCTAGGGAGGAGACCCAGTACTTC
size: .; D: TRBD1; V: TRBV15; J: TRBJ1-6; CDR3: CATSTPTGGRGSPLHF; DNA: TGTGCCACCAGCACCCCTACAGGGGGCCGAGGTTCACCCCTCCACTTT
size: few; D: .; V: TRBV28; J: TRBJ1-6; CDR3: CASSPNLNSPLHF; DNA: TGTGCCAGCAGTCCAAACCTTAATTCACCCCTCCACTTT
size: once; D: .; V: TRBV28; J: TRBJ2-5; CDR3: CASSYLAETQETQYF; DNA: TGTGCCAGCAGCTATCTGGCAGAAACACAAGAGACCCAGTACTTC
size: .; D: .; V: TRBV28; J: TRBJ1-3; CDR3: CASSLGRANTIYF; DNA: TGTGCCAGCAGTTTGGGCAGGGCTAACACCATATATTTT
size: medium-sized; D: .; V: TRBV4-1; J: TRBJ1-2; CDR3: CASSRLDRSSYGYTF; DNA: TGCGCCAGCAGCCGCCTTGACAGGAGCAGCTATGGCTACACCTTC
size: .; D: .; V: TRBV6-8; J: TRBJ1-1; CDR3: CASSPPQRDTEAFF; DNA: TGTGCCAGCAGCCCCCCCCAACGTGACACTGAAGCTTTCTTT
size: few; D: .; V: TRBV19; J: TRBJ1-4; CDR3: CASSMGRSFREKLFF; DNA: TGTGCCAGTAGTATGGGGAGAAGCTTTAGGGAAAAACTGTTTTTT
size: .; D: .; V: TRBV28; J: TRBJ1-2; CDR3: CASSIIFRTENYGYTF; DNA: TGTGCCAGCAGTATCATCTTCCGGACGGAGAACTATGGCTACACCTTC
size: .; D: .; V: TRBV6-9; J: TRBJ1-2; CDR3: CASRDNYGYTF; DNA: TGTGCCAGCAGAGACAACTATGGCTACACCTTC